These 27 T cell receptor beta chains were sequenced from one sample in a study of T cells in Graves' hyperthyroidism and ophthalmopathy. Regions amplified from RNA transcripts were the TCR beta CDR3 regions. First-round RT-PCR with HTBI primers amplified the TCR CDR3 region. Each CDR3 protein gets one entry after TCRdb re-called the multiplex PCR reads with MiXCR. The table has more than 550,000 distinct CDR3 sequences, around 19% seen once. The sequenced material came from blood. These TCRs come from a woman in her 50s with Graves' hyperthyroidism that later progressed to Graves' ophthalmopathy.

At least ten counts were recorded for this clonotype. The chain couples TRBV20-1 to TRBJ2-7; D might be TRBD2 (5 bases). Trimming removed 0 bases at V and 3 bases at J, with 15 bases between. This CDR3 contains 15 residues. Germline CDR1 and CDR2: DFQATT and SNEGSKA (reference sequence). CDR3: CSARDVRERFYEQYF. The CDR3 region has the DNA TGCAGTGCTAGAGATGTGAGGGAACGATTCTACGAGCAGTACTTC.

For the CDR3, the DNA is TGTGCCAGCAGCGTAGTCCCGACGGGACCCTATGAGCAGTTCTTC. It encodes CASSVVPTGPYEQFF. J is TRBJ2-1 and V is TRBV9; perhaps D is TRBD1 or TRBD2 (5 bases each). There are 15 residues in the CDR3. Germline CDR1 is SGDLS and CDR2 is YYNGEE. Trimming removed 0 bases from V and 8 bases from J, with 15 bases in between.

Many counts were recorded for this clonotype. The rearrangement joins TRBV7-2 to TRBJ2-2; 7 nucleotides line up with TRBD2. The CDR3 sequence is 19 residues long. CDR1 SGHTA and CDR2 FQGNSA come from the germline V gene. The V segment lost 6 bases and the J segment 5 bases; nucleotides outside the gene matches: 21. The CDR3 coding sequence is TGTGCCAGCAGGTCTAGCCCAGGGCGGGGGATTGCTGCGACCGGGGAGCTGTTTTTT. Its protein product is CASRSSPGRGIAATGELFF.

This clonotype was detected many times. Written as DNA, the CDR3 is TGCGCCAGCAGCTTGGAGGCAATTTACGAGCAGTACTTC. Translating gives CASSLEAIYEQYF. This chain links TRBV5-1 with TRBJ2-7; D gene unclear. Trimming took 0 bases from V and 4 from J, leaving 8 bases between them. This CDR3 has 13 residues. Per germline, CDR1 SGHRS and CDR2 YFSETQ.

CDR3 in DNA: TGTGCCAGCATTTTCCCGGGACCCTTACAAGGGAAGCAGTTCTTC. Amino acids: CASIFPGPLQGKQFF. This chain joins TRBV6-5 and TRBJ2-1; D may match TRBD1 or TRBD2 (5 bases each). Germline CDR1 reads MNHEY; CDR2 reads SVGAGI. Trimming left V 7 bases short and J 11 bases short, with 24 bases between. The CDR3 spans 15 residues.

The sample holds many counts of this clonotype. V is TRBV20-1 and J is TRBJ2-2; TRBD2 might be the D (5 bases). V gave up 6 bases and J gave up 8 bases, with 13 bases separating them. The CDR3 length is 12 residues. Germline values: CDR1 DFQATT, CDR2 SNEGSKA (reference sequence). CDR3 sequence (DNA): TGCAGTGCCACTAGGCAGGAGGGGGAGCTGTTTTTT. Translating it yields CSATRQEGELFF.

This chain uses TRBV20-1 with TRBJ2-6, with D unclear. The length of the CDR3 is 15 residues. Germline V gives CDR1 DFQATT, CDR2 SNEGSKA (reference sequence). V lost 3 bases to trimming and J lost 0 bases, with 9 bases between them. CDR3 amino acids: CSASGDDSGANVLTF. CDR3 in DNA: TGCAGTGCTAGCGGCGATGACTCTGGGGCCAACGTCCTGACTTTC.

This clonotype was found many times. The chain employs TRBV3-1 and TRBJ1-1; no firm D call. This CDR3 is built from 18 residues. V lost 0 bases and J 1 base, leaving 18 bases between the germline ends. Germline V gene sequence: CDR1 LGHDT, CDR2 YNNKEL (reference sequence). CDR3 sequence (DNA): TGTGCCAGCAGCCAAGAAGGTGGTTTCGAATGGGGGAACACTGAAGCTTTCTTT. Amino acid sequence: CASSQEGGFEWGNTEAFF.

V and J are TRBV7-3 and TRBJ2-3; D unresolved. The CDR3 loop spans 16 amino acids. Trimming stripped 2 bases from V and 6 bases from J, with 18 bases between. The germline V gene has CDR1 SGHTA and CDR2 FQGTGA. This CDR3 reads CASSLVPRALPDTQYF. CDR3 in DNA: TGTGCCAGCAGCTTAGTACCCCGGGCTCTACCCGATACGCAGTATTTT.

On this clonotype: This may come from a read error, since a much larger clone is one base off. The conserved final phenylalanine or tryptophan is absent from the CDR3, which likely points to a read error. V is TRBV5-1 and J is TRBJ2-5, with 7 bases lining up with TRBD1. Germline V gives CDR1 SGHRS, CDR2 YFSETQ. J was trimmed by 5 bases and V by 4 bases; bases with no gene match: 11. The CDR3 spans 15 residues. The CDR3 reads CASSTRQGPGETQYL. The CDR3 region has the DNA TGCGCCAGCAGCACACGACAGGGTCCGGGCGAGACCCAGTACCTC.

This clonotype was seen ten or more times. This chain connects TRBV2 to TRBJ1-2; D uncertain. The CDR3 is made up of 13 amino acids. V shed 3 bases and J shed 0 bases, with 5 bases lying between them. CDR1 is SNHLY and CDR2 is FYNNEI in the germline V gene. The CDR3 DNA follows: TGTGCCAGCAGTGACGGGACTAACTATGGCTACACCTTC. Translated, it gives CASSDGTNYGYTF.

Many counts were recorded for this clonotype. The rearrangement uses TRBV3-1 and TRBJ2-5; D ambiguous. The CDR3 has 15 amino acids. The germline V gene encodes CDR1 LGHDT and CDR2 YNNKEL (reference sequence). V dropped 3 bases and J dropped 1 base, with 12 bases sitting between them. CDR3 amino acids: CASSQIQQVQETQYF. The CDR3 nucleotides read TGTGCCAGCAGCCAGATTCAGCAGGTCCAAGAGACCCAGTACTTC.

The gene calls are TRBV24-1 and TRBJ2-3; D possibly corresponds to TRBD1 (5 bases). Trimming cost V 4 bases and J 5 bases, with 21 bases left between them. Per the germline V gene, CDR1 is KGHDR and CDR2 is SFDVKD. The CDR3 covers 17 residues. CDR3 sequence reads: CATSDPNTPQGGDTQYF. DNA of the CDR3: TGTGCCACCAGTGACCCGAACACTCCCCAGGGCGGAGATACGCAGTATTTT.

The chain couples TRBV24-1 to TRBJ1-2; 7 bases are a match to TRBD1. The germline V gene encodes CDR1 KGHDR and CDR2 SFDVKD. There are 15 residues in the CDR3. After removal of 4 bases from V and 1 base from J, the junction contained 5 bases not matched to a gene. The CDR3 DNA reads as TGTGCCACCAGTGACCCCAGGGGGTATAACTATGGCTACACCTTC. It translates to CATSDPRGYNYGYTF.

The CDR3 sequence: CASSGPGKLYPYEQYF. For the CDR3, the DNA is TGTGCCAGCAGTGGACCAGGGAAACTTTACCCTTACGAGCAGTACTTC. This chain joins TRBV6-1 and TRBJ2-7, with a possible D match to TRBD1 (5 bases). Per germline, CDR1 MNHNS and CDR2 SASEGT. V was clipped by 4 bases and J by 4 bases, with 20 bases between them. The CDR3 length is 16 residues.

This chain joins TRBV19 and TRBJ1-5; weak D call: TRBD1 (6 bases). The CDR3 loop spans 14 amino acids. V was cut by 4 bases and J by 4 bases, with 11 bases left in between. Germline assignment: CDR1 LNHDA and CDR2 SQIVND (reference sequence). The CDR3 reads CASSTGQLNQPQHF. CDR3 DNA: TGTGCCAGTAGTACCGGACAGCTTAATCAGCCCCAGCATTTT. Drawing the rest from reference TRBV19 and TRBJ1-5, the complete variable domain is DGGITQSPKYLFRKEGQNVTLSCEQNLNHDAMYWYRQDPGQGLRLIYYSQIVNDFQKGDIAEGYSVSREKKESFPLTVTSAQKNPTAFYLCASSTGQLNQPQHFGDGTRLSIL.

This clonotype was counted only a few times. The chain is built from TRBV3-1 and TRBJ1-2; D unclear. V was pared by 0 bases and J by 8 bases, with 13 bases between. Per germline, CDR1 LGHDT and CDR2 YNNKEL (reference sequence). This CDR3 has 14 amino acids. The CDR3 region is CASSQEGRPGGYTF. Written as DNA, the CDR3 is TGTGCCAGCAGCCAAGAGGGGAGACCGGGGGGCTACACCTTC.

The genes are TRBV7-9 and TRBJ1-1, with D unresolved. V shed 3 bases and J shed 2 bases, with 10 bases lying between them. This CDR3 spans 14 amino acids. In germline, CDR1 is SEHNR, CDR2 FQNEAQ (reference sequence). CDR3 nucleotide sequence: TGTGCCAGCAGCTTTGGAGGTAGAAACACTGAAGCTTTCTTT. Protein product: CASSFGGRNTEAFF.

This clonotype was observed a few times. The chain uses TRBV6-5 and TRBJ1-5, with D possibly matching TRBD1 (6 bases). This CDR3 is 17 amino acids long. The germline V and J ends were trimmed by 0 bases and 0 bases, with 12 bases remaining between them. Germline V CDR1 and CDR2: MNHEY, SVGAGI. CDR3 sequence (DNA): TGTGCCAGCAGTTACTCAGGGGGGCCTTATAGCAATCAGCCCCAGCATTTT. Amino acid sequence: CASSYSGGPYSNQPQHF.

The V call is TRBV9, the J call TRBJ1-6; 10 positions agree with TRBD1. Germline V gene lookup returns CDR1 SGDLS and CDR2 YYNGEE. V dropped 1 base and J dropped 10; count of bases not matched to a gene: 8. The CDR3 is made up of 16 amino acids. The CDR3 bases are TGTGCCAGCAGCGTAACCGGGACAGGGGCAGGATCACCCCTCCACTTT. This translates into CASSVTGTGAGSPLHF.

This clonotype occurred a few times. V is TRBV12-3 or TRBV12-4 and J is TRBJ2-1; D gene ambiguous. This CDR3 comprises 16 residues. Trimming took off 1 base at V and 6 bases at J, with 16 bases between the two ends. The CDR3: CASSLVERGPRNEQFF. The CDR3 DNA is TGTGCCAGCAGTTTAGTCGAACGTGGGCCACGCAATGAGCAGTTCTTC.

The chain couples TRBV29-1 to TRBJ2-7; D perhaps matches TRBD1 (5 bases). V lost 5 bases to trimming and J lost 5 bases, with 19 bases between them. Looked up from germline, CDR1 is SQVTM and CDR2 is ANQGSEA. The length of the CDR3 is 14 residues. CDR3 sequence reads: CSVLRTSKAHEQYF. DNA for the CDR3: TGCAGCGTTCTTCGGACAAGCAAGGCCCACGAGCAGTACTTC.

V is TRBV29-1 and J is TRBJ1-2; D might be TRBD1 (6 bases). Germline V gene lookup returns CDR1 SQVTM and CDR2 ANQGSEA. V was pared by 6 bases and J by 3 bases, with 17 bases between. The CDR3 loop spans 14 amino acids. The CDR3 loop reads CSVRDMWGDYGYTF. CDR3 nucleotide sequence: TGCAGCGTCCGGGACATGTGGGGCGACTATGGCTACACCTTC.

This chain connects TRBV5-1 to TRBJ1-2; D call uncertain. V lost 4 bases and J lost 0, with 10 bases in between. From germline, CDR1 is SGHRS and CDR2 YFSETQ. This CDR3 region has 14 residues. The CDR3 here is CASSTQATNYGYTF. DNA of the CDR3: TGCGCCAGCAGCACCCAGGCGACTAACTATGGCTACACCTTC.

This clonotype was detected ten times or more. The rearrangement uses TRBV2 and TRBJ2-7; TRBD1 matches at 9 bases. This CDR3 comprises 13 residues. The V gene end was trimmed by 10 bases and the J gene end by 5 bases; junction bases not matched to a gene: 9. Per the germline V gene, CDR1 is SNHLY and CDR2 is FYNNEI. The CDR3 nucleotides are TGTGCCACCAAGACAGGGGGTTTGGACGAGCAGTACTTC. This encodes CATKTGGLDEQYF. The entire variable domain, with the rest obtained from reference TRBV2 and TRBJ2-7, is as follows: EPEVTQTPSHQVTQMGQEVILRCVPISNHLYFYWYRQILGQKVEFLVSFYNNEISEKSEIFDDQFSVERPDGSNFTLKIRSTKLEDSAMYFCATKTGGLDEQYFGPGTRLTVT.

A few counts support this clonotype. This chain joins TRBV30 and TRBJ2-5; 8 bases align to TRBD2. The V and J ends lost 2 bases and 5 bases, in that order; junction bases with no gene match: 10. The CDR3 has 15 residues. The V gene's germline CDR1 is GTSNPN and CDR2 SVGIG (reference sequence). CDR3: CAWSPSGLAGETQYF. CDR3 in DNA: TGTGCCTGGAGTCCCTCCGGACTAGCCGGGGAGACCCAGTACTTC.

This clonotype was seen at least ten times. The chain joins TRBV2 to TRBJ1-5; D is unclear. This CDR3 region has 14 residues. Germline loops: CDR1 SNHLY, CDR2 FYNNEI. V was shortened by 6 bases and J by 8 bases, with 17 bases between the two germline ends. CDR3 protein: CASSANALGEPQHF. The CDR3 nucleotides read TGTGCCAGCAGCGCCAACGCCCTCGGGGAGCCCCAGCATTTT.